These 22 T cell receptor beta chains originate from one sample sequenced in a study of memory CD4+ T cells and cytomegalovirus serostatus. Generated by immunoSEQ multiplex PCR, the TCRdb table keeps only in-frame clones and is missing some. The sample contains 40,000 to 45,000 clones, less than 85% of which appear only once. Single viable CD3+CD4+CD8-CD45RO+ cells were sorted as the memory CD4+ T cells. Sequenced sample: memory CD4+ T cells from blood. The receptor source for this set is an adult in good health and CMV-seronegative.

This chain links TRBV19 with TRBJ1-1; D remains unclear. Germline V gene sequence: CDR1 LNHDA, CDR2 SQIVND (reference sequence). V lost 4 bases, J lost 1 base, and 7 bases lay in between. The CDR3 is 13 amino acids. The CDR3 region is CASSTQQNTEAFF. CDR3 nucleotides: TGTGCCAGTAGTACGCAGCAGAACACTGAAGCTTTCTTT.

The J gene is TRBJ1-5, the V gene TRBV2; D possibly corresponds to TRBD1 (5 bases). In germline, CDR1 is SNHLY, CDR2 FYNNEI. The CDR3 is made up of 14 amino acids. With 5 bases removed from V and 5 bases from J, the gap between germline ends came to 13 bases. The CDR3: CASSRQRRDQPQHF. Written as DNA, the CDR3 is TGTGCCAGCAGTAGACAGCGACGAGATCAGCCCCAGCATTTT.

The chain has TRBV30 and TRBJ2-5; 13 bases agree with TRBD2. In germline, CDR1 is GTSNPN, CDR2 SVGIG (reference sequence). The CDR3 length is 16 residues. J was trimmed by 0 bases and V by 1 base; bases with no gene match: 2. This CDR3 reads CAWSGLAGGYQETQYF. The CDR3 DNA reads TGTGCCTGGAGTGGACTAGCGGGGGGCTACCAAGAGACCCAGTACTTC.

The genes are TRBV2 and TRBJ2-3; 9 bases fit TRBD2. The germline CDR1 and CDR2 sequences are SNHLY and FYNNEI. Germline trimming cut 6 bases from V and 1 base from J; bases unmatched to any gene: 14. There are 18 residues in the CDR3. In DNA form, the CDR3 reads TGTGCCAGCAGCCGGGAGGGGGCTAGCGGGACCCGCACAGATACGCAGTATTTT. Protein: CASSREGASGTRTDTQYF.

The rearrangement links TRBV6-1 to TRBJ2-3; 15 nucleotides line up with TRBD2. Germline assignment: CDR1 MNHNS and CDR2 SASEGT. The CDR3 consists of 17 residues. Trimming took 4 bases from V and 7 from J; bases not matched to a gene: 9. CDR3 amino acids: CASSGLGLAGGPNTQYF. The CDR3 DNA reads TGTGCCAGCAGTGGACTTGGACTAGCGGGGGGGCCAAATACGCAGTATTTT.

This chain joins TRBV6-5 and TRBJ1-2; TRBD1 matches 7 bases. The V segment lost 3 bases and the J segment 4 bases; nucleotides outside the gene matches: 2. The CDR3 has 13 amino acids. Germline CDR1 reads MNHEY; CDR2 reads SVGAGI. CDR3 sequence reads: CASSYKGAYGYTF. DNA of the CDR3: TGTGCCAGCAGTTATAAGGGGGCCTATGGCTACACCTTC.

This rearrangement joins TRBV11-2 to TRBJ1-1; D is uncertain. Germline V gives CDR1 SGHAT, CDR2 FQNNGV. The ends were cut back, 5 bases at V and 0 bases at J, with 7 bases in the middle. The CDR3 runs 13 residues. Written as DNA, the CDR3 is TGTGCCAGCAGCCCCTTTATGAACACTGAAGCTTTCTTT. Its translation is CASSPFMNTEAFF.

The chain uses TRBV6-1 and TRBJ1-1; maybe TRBD1 (5 bases). Trimming pared 3 bases from V and 8 bases from J, leaving 19 bases between. The germline V gene encodes CDR1 MNHNS and CDR2 SASEGT. CDR3 length: 15 amino acids. The CDR3 bases are TGTGCCAGCAGTGACATATCGACGGGACTTAGAGAAGCTTTCTTT. It yields the protein CASSDISTGLREAFF.

V gene TRBV7-6 combines with J gene TRBJ2-7; D is perhaps TRBD1 (6 bases). There are 13 residues in the CDR3. The germline gives CDR1 SGHVS, CDR2 FNYEAQ. Trimming cost V 5 bases and J 3 bases, with 11 bases left between them. CDR3 sequence: CASSHGQSYEQYF. The CDR3 nucleotides are TGTGCCAGCAGCCACGGACAGAGCTACGAGCAGTACTTC.

This clone was picked up a small number of times. This rearrangement joins TRBV7-8 to TRBJ1-2; tentative D call: TRBD1 (6 bases). Germline V lookup: CDR1 SGHVS, CDR2 FQNEAQ. This CDR3 is 14 amino acids long. V lost 4 bases and J lost 7, with 16 bases in between. The CDR3 protein is CASSSQGWGGGYTF. The CDR3, as DNA: TGTGCCAGCAGCTCACAGGGTTGGGGCGGTGGCTACACCTTC.

The chain combines TRBV28 with TRBJ2-5; TRBD1 agrees at 7 bases. The CDR3 has 14 amino acids. Trimming took 5 bases from V and 5 from J; bases not matched to a gene: 8. CDR1 and CDR2 from the germline V gene are MDHEN and SYDVKM. The CDR3 here is CASSTRQGRETQYF. The CDR3 DNA follows: TGTGCCAGCAGTACGCGACAGGGTCGGGAGACCCAGTACTTC.

The J gene is TRBJ2-7, the V gene TRBV6-6; D might be TRBD2 (5 bases). CDR3 size: 16 residues. V shed 3 bases and J shed 2 bases, with 17 bases lying between them. The germline V gene has CDR1 MNHNY and CDR2 SVGAGI (reference sequence). In DNA, the CDR3 is TGTGCCAGCAGTTATCTCGCTTCTCGGGGTACCTACGAGCAGTACTTC. This sequence encodes CASSYLASRGTYEQYF.

The chain has TRBV5-1 and TRBJ2-5, with D uncertain. The CDR3 has 13 residues. CDR1 SGHRS and CDR2 YFSETQ come from the germline V gene. V gave up 4 bases and J gave up 3 bases, with 10 bases separating them. This CDR3 is CASSHNREETQYF. DNA of the CDR3: TGCGCCAGCAGCCATAATAGGGAAGAGACCCAGTACTTC.

The rearrangement joins TRBV5-6 to TRBJ1-1; weak D call: TRBD1 (6 bases). V was clipped by 0 bases and J by 3 bases, with 12 bases between them. The CDR3 length is 15 residues. The germline V gene encodes CDR1 SGHDT and CDR2 YYEEEE. CDR3 sequence: CASSLAGNRDTEAFF. In DNA, the CDR3 is TGTGCCAGCAGCTTGGCCGGGAACAGGGACACTGAAGCTTTCTTT.

This sequence joins TRBV4-1 and TRBJ2-4; the D gene is possibly TRBD2 (7 bases). Trimming pared 2 bases from V and 6 bases from J, leaving 20 bases between. This CDR3 region has 17 residues. Germline loops: CDR1 MGHRA, CDR2 YSYEKL. In DNA, the CDR3 is TGCGCCAGCAGCCAAATCTTCCGGGCGCGGGGGCCAAACATTCAGTACTTC. Amino acid sequence: CASSQIFRARGPNIQYF.

In its sample, this clone was seen a few times. The chain employs TRBV6-6 and TRBJ2-1, with D perhaps being TRBD1 or TRBD2 (6 bases each). The CDR3 runs 14 residues. V was pared by 7 bases and J by 8 bases, with 18 bases between. The V gene's germline CDR1 is MNHNY and CDR2 SVGAGI (reference sequence). CDR3 loop: CASKEGHRRDEQFF. The CDR3 DNA follows: TGTGCCAGCAAGGAGGGACATCGGCGGGATGAGCAGTTCTTC.

V usage is TRBV5-6 and J usage is TRBJ1-4, with D hard to call. The CDR3 covers 13 residues. Germline V gene lookup returns CDR1 SGHDT and CDR2 YYEEEE. Trimming cost V 0 bases and J 8 bases, with 8 bases left between them. The CDR3 DNA follows: TGTGCCAGCAGCTTGGGGGTAGAGGAAAAACTGTTTTTT. Its translation is CASSLGVEEKLFF. Combining the CDR3 with reference TRBV5-6 and TRBJ1-4 gives the whole variable domain DAGVTQSPTHLIKTRGQQVTLRCSPKSGHDTVSWYQQALGQGPQFIFQYYEEEERQRGNFPDRFSGHQFPNYSSELNVNALLLGDSALYLCASSLGVEEKLFFGSGTQLSVL.

This sequence joins TRBV14 and TRBJ1-1; D ambiguous. The CDR3 is made up of 13 amino acids. Germline CDR1 and CDR2: SGHDN and FVKESK. With 2 bases removed from V and 2 bases from J, the gap between germline ends came to 6 bases. The CDR3 DNA reads as TGTGCCAGCAGCCAACAATATAACACTGAAGCTTTCTTT. Translated, it gives CASSQQYNTEAFF. The full variable domain, completed using reference TRBV14 and TRBJ1-1, is EAGVTQFPSHSVIEKGQTVTLRCDPISGHDNLYWYRRVMGKEIKFLLHFVKESKQDESGMPNNRFLAERTGGTYSTLKVQPAELEDSGVYFCASSQQYNTEAFFGQGTRLTVV.

The chain combines TRBV6-1 with TRBJ1-6, with TRBD1 as a possible D gene (5 bases). The V and J ends lost 8 bases and 6 bases respectively, with 11 bases between them. From germline, CDR1 is MNHNS and CDR2 SASEGT. CDR3 size: 13 residues. As DNA, the CDR3 is TGTGCCAGCGGGGCGATCTCTAATTCACCCCTCCACTTT. Translating gives CASGAISNSPLHF.

The rearrangement uses TRBV6-6 and TRBJ1-3; the D is unclear. The length of the CDR3 is 15 residues. CDR1 is MNHNY, CDR2 SVGAGI, per germline (reference sequence). The germline V and J ends were trimmed by 5 bases and 0 bases, with 11 bases remaining between them. The CDR3 DNA is TGTGCCAGCAGTCAGCGGGTGCCCTCTGGAAACACCATATATTTT. This encodes CASSQRVPSGNTIYF.

The V call is TRBV28, the J call TRBJ2-7; 11 bases fit TRBD2. From germline, CDR1 is MDHEN and CDR2 SYDVKM. With 5 bases clipped from V and 2 bases from J, the junction kept 8 bases outside the gene matches. This CDR3 region has 16 residues. CDR3 sequence (DNA): TGTGCCAGCAGTCCCCCGGGACTAGCGGCAACCTACGAGCAGTACTTC. Translating gives CASSPPGLAATYEQYF.

Concerning this clone: At one end the junction does not follow the germline gene, possibly because of a read error. The rearrangement links TRBV2 to TRBJ1-2; 7 bases fit TRBD1. The CDR3 runs 11 residues. Germline V gives CDR1 SNHLY, CDR2 FYNNEI. DNA of the CDR3: TGTGCCAGCAGTACTACAGGGGCTTACCTCTTC. This codes for CASSTTGAYLF.